This T cell receptor (beta chain) was identified in a study of OX40 agonist ivuxolimab in advanced cancers. Trimming pared 1 base from V and 2 bases from J, leaving 15 bases between. This CDR3 is built from 16 residues. Looked up from germline, CDR1 is SNHLY and CDR2 is FYNNEI. Libraries were prepared by immunoSEQ multiplex PCR; TCRdb keeps only in-frame clonotypes and omits some of them. The sample holds approximately 94,000 clones, approximately 80% seen once. The material sequenced was CD4+ or CD8+ T cells sorted from blood, taken in a trial of the OX40 agonist ivuxolimab. The chain recombines TRBV2 with TRBJ2-7; D is unclear. The TCR was taken from an adult with an advanced solid tumor such as melanoma, head and neck, liver or kidney cancer. The chain's CDR3 is CASSEGSSLGTYEQYF. The CDR3 DNA is TGTGCCAGCAGTGAAGGGTCCTCCTTAGGAACCTACGAGCAGTACTTC.